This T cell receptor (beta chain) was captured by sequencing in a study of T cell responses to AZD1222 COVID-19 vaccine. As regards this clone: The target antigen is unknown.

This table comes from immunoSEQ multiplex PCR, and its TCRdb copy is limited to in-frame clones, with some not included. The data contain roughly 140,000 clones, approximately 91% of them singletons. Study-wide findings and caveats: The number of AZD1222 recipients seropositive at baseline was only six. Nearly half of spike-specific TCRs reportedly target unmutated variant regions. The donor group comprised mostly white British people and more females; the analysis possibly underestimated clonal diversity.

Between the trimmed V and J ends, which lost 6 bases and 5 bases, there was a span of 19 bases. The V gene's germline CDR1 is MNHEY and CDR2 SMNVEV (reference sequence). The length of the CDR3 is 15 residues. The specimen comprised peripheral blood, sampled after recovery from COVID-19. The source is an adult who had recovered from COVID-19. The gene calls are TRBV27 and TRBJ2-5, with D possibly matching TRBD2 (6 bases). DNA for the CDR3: TGTGCCAGCAGCTCCCGAAGGAGGGTGGCCGAGACCCAGTACTTC. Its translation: CASSSRRRVAETQYF.